The source of this T cell receptor beta chain is a study of blood T cell repertoires in COVID-19. Turning to the study itself: Sites in the United States, Italy and Spain provided acute and convalescent COVID-19 samples. T cells, B-cell-depleted T cells, or PBMCs provided the cDNA or gDNA that served as material.

The germline V gene encodes CDR1 LNHDA and CDR2 SQIVND (reference sequence). V gave up 8 bases and J gave up 4 bases, with 11 bases separating them. The CDR3 has 13 residues. As handled by the study authors: Amplified reference gene primers provided the basis for estimating nucleated cell counts. Assay used: immunoSEQ multiplex PCR; TCRdb lists only in-frame clones, some missing. That table gives V, J and clone size, and the DNA gave D and trimming. The table shows 45,000 to 60,000 clones, with roughly 84% occurring only once. This TCR derives from a man in his fifties with acute or convalescent COVID-19. The chain has TRBV19 and TRBJ1-4, with D tentatively TRBD1 (6 bases). The sample was peripheral blood. CDR3: CASSQGNNEKLFF. The CDR3 DNA is TGTGCCAGTTCACAGGGAAATAATGAAAAACTGTTTTTT.